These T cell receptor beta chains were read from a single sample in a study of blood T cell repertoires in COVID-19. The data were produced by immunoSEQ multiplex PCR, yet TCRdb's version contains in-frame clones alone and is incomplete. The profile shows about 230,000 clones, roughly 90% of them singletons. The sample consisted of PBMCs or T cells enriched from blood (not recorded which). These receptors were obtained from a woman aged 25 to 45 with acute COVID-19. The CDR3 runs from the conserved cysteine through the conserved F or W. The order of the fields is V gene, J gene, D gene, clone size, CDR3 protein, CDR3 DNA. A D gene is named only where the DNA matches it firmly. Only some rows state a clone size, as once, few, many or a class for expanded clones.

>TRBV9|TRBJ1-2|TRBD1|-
CASNAEDRVNYGYTF
TGTGCCAGCAACGCGGAAGACAGGGTTAACTATGGCTACACCTTC
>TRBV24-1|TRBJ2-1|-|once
CATSGGKAVGNEQFF
TGTGCCACCAGTGGAGGGAAAGCGGTAGGCAATGAGCAGTTCTTC
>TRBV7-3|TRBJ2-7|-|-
CASSLTPGTAGPGEQYF
TGTGCCAGCAGCTTAACGCCAGGGACAGCGGGTCCCGGCGAGCAGTACTTC
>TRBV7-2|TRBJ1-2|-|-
CASSSNRGPFPYGYTF
TGTGCCAGCAGCTCGAATAGAGGTCCTTTTCCCTATGGCTACACCTTC
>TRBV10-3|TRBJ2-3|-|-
CATFSGEVDTQYF
TGTGCCACCTTTTCGGGGGAGGTAGATACGCAGTATTTT
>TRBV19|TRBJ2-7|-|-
CASSSRVKDEQYF
TGTGCCAGTAGCTCCAGGGTAAAGGACGAGCAGTACTTC
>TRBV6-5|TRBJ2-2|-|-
CASSTGLLNTGELFF
TGTGCCAGCAGCACGGGACTGCTAAACACCGGGGAGCTGTTTTTT
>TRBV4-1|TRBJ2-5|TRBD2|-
CASSHRLAGVQETQYF
TGCGCCAGCAGCCACCGACTAGCGGGGGTACAAGAGACCCAGTACTTC
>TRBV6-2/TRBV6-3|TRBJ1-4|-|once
CASIPDRSNEKLFF
TGTGCCAGCATCCCGGACAGATCTAATGAAAAACTGTTTTTT
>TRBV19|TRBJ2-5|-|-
CASSPKPPGSQETQYF
TGTGCCAGTAGTCCTAAGCCTCCGGGGAGTCAAGAGACCCAGTACTTC
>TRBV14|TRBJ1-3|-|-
CASSHKSRGNTIYF
TGTGCCAGCAGCCACAAAAGTCGGGGAAACACCATATATTTT
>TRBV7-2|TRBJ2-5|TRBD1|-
CASSFDRGNQETQYF
TGTGCCAGCAGCTTTGACAGGGGCAACCAAGAGACCCAGTACTTC
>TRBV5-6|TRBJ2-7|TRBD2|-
CASSWEGLSYEQYF
TGTGCCAGCAGCTGGGAGGGACTATCGTACGAGCAGTACTTC
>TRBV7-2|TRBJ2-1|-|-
CASIGAVNEQFF
TGTGCCAGCATTGGGGCTGTCAATGAGCAGTTCTTC
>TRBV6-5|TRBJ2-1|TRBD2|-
CASTPPRGGSNEQFF
TGTGCCAGCACCCCCCCGCGCGGGGGTTCCAATGAGCAGTTCTTC
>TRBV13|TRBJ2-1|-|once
CASSLDSGGVFREQFF
TGTGCCAGCAGCTTAGATTCAGGCGGGGTCTTTCGAGAGCAGTTCTTC
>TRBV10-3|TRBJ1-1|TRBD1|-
CAISESRTGGEAFF
TGTGCCATCAGTGAATCCAGAACAGGGGGCGAAGCTTTCTTT
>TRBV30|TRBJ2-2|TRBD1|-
CAYGTGGTGELFF
TGTGCCTACGGGACAGGGGGGACCGGGGAGCTGTTTTTT
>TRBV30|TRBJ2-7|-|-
CAWSAGTGGRYEQYF
TGTGCCTGGAGTGCTGGGACGGGGGGCCGGTACGAGCAGTACTTC
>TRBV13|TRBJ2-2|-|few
CASSAREPGELFF
TGTGCCAGCAGCGCCCGGGAGCCCGGGGAGCTGTTTTTT
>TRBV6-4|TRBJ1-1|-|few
CASSDSEGGTEAFF
TGTGCCAGCAGTGACTCAGAGGGCGGCACTGAAGCTTTCTTT
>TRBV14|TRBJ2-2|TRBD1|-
CASSQVFRGRNTGELFF
TGTGCCAGCAGCCAAGTTTTCAGGGGGCGGAACACCGGGGAGCTGTTTTTT
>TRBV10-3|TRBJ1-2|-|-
CAISESRRNEPLLYGYTF
TGTGCCATCAGTGAGTCTCGGCGGAATGAACCACTGCTCTATGGCTACACCTTC
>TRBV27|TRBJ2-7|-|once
CASSLQGNPYEQYF
TGTGCCAGCAGTTTACAGGGAAACCCCTACGAGCAGTACTTC